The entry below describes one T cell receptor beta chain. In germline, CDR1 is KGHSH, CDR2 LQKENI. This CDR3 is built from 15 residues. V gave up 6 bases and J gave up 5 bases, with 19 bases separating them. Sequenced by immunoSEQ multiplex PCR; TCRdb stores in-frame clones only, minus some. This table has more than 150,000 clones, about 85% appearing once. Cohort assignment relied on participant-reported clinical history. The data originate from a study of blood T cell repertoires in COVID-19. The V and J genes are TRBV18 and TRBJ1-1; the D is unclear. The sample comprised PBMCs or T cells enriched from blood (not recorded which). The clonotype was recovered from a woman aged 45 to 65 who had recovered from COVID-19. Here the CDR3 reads CASSVGPQRETEAFF. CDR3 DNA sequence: TGTGCCAGCTCCGTTGGGCCCCAGAGGGAAACTGAAGCTTTCTTT.